What follows describes a single T cell receptor (beta chain). Germline assignment: CDR1 SGDLS and CDR2 YYNGEE. The CDR3 loop spans 14 amino acids. Trimming removed 1 base from V and 2 bases from J, with 8 bases in between. This record comes from a study of OX40 agonist ivuxolimab in advanced cancers. Profiling relied on immunoSEQ multiplex PCR, and the TCRdb table lists in-frame clones only, not all of them. The table lists tens of thousands of clones, about 85% of them singletons. The chain joins TRBV9 to TRBJ2-3; D remains ambiguous. Sequencing was performed on CD4+ or CD8+ T cells sorted from blood, taken in a trial of the OX40 agonist ivuxolimab. The receptor comes from an adult with an advanced solid tumor such as melanoma, head and neck, liver or kidney cancer. The CDR3, as DNA: TGTGCCAGCAGCGTACTTGTGGACACAGATACGCAGTATTTT. It is translated as CASSVLVDTDTQYF.